These T cell receptor beta chains were read from a single sample in a study of cytomegalovirus exposure and HLA in healthy donors. Assay used: immunoSEQ multiplex PCR; TCRdb lists only in-frame clones, some missing. The sample lists about 130,000 clones; 60% to 80% were seen once. Sequenced sample: PBMCs. These receptors were obtained from a woman aged 55-69 years in good health and CMV-seropositive. CDR3s include the opening cysteine and the closing phenylalanine or tryptophan. The order of the fields is CDR3 DNA, CDR3 protein, J gene, clone size, V gene, D gene. The D gene is left open where the match is weak. Clone size is stated in some rows and not others, as once, few, many or a class when expanded.

CDR3 DNA: TGTGCCAGCAGTTACCGGGGGGGCAGATACGAGCAGTACTTC
CDR3 protein: CASSYRGGRYEQYF
J gene: TRBJ2-7
clone size: few
V gene: TRBV6-5
D gene: TRBD2

CDR3 DNA: TGCGCCAGCAGCCTAGCAGCAGATACGCAGTATTTT
CDR3 protein: CASSLAADTQYF
J gene: TRBJ2-3
clone size: -
V gene: TRBV4-1
D gene: -

CDR3 DNA: TGTGCCAGCAGCTTAGACGGTCAGCCCCAGCATTTT
CDR3 protein: CASSLDGQPQHF
J gene: TRBJ1-5
clone size: -
V gene: TRBV7-9
D gene: -

CDR3 DNA: TGTGCCAGCAGTCTACAGGGGCCGAGAAACACCATATATTTT
CDR3 protein: CASSLQGPRNTIYF
J gene: TRBJ1-3
clone size: -
V gene: TRBV27
D gene: TRBD1

CDR3 DNA: TGTGCCAGCTCACCAGGCAGGGTCGGCTACGAGCAGTACTTC
CDR3 protein: CASSPGRVGYEQYF
J gene: TRBJ2-7
clone size: -
V gene: TRBV18
D gene: -

CDR3 DNA: TGTGCCAGCAGCCAAAATCTTCCGGGACTAGCGGGGGCCACCGGGGAGCTGTTTTTT
CDR3 protein: CASSQNLPGLAGATGELFF
J gene: TRBJ2-2
clone size: -
V gene: TRBV4-2
D gene: TRBD2

CDR3 DNA: TGTTCCAGCAGCCTCGACACTTACACTGAAGCTTTCTTT
CDR3 protein: CSSSLDTYTEAFF
J gene: TRBJ1-1
clone size: -
V gene: TRBV7-9
D gene: -

CDR3 DNA: TGTGCCAGCAGTGAATATGGAGGTGGCAGTGAAAAACTGTTTTTT
CDR3 protein: CASSEYGGGSEKLFF
J gene: TRBJ1-4
clone size: -
V gene: TRBV25-1
D gene: -

CDR3 DNA: TGTGCCAGCACCTACGGGTCAGGGAAGAACACTGAAGCTTTCTTT
CDR3 protein: CASTYGSGKNTEAFF
J gene: TRBJ1-1
clone size: -
V gene: TRBV6-5
D gene: -

CDR3 DNA: TGTGCCAGCAGGGTTCAGGGGGCTTATGGCTACACCTTC
CDR3 protein: CASRVQGAYGYTF
J gene: TRBJ1-2
clone size: -
V gene: TRBV28
D gene: TRBD1

CDR3 DNA: TGTGCCAGCAGCCTGGCTCCGAACACTGAAGCTTTCTTT
CDR3 protein: CASSLAPNTEAFF
J gene: TRBJ1-1
clone size: -
V gene: TRBV9
D gene: -

CDR3 DNA: TGTGCCAGCAGCGTACACGGGGAACTGGGGAATGAGCAGTTCTTC
CDR3 protein: CASSVHGELGNEQFF
J gene: TRBJ2-1
clone size: few
V gene: TRBV9
D gene: -

CDR3 DNA: TGTGCCAGCTCCCCGGGACAGGGGCATCAGCCCCAGCATTTT
CDR3 protein: CASSPGQGHQPQHF
J gene: TRBJ1-5
clone size: -
V gene: TRBV18
D gene: TRBD1

CDR3 DNA: TGTGCCAGCAGCCCCTCGGGATCTTGGAATCAGCCCCAGCATTTT
CDR3 protein: CASSPSGSWNQPQHF
J gene: TRBJ1-5
clone size: -
V gene: TRBV9
D gene: -

CDR3 DNA: TGTGCCAGTAGTATCCATGGACAGGGAGGTCAGCCCCAGCATTTT
CDR3 protein: CASSIHGQGGQPQHF
J gene: TRBJ1-5
clone size: -
V gene: TRBV19
D gene: TRBD1

CDR3 DNA: TGTGCCAGCAGTGAAAGTACACCTCCCCTGACGCAGTATTTT
CDR3 protein: CASSESTPPLTQYF
J gene: TRBJ2-3
clone size: -
V gene: TRBV6-1
D gene: -

CDR3 DNA: TGTGCCAGCGGGCCGGTGGTCGCAGATACGCAGTATTTT
CDR3 protein: CASGPVVADTQYF
J gene: TRBJ2-3
clone size: -
V gene: TRBV11-2
D gene: -

CDR3 DNA: TGCAGCGTTGAAGAAGCGGGACCAAGCACAGATACGCAGTATTTT
CDR3 protein: CSVEEAGPSTDTQYF
J gene: TRBJ2-3
clone size: -
V gene: TRBV29-1
D gene: TRBD2

CDR3 DNA: TGTGCCAGCAGTTCCCCTAGCGGGGGGACAGATACGCAGTATTTT
CDR3 protein: CASSSPSGGTDTQYF
J gene: TRBJ2-3
clone size: -
V gene: TRBV6-5
D gene: TRBD2

CDR3 DNA: TGTGCCAGCAGCTTTGGCGGGGGGAATGGCTACACCTTC
CDR3 protein: CASSFGGGNGYTF
J gene: TRBJ1-2
clone size: -
V gene: TRBV7-6
D gene: -

CDR3 DNA: TGTGCCACCTGCCCGGCCGAGGGCATGAACACTGAAGCTTTCTTT
CDR3 protein: CATCPAEGMNTEAFF
J gene: TRBJ1-1
clone size: -
V gene: TRBV6-5
D gene: -

CDR3 DNA: TGTGCCAGCGGCAGTGGAGGGGTAGATGGCTACACCTTC
CDR3 protein: CASGSGGVDGYTF
J gene: TRBJ1-2
clone size: -
V gene: TRBV28
D gene: -

CDR3 DNA: TGTGCCAGCAGCAAGGTGGGGACAGGGTCCTACGAGCAGTACTTC
CDR3 protein: CASSKVGTGSYEQYF
J gene: TRBJ2-7
clone size: few
V gene: TRBV11-1
D gene: TRBD1

CDR3 DNA: TGCGCCAGCAGCCTGGAGGGGGAAATTAATCAGCCCCAGCATTTT
CDR3 protein: CASSLEGEINQPQHF
J gene: TRBJ1-5
clone size: -
V gene: TRBV5-1
D gene: -

CDR3 DNA: TGTGCCAGCAGCGACCGGGACAGGGGGATCTTGGGGCAGTACTTC
CDR3 protein: CASSDRDRGILGQYF
J gene: TRBJ2-7
clone size: -
V gene: TRBV14
D gene: TRBD1

CDR3 DNA: TGCGCCAGCAGCTCGGGCCAGGACAGGAAACAAGAGACCCAGTACTTC
CDR3 protein: CASSSGQDRKQETQYF
J gene: TRBJ2-5
clone size: few
V gene: TRBV5-1
D gene: TRBD1

CDR3 DNA: TGTGCCAGCAGCTTGGGAGGGGTGGGGGGGGACTGGTACGAGCAGTACTTC
CDR3 protein: CASSLGGVGGDWYEQYF
J gene: TRBJ2-7
clone size: -
V gene: TRBV5-4
D gene: TRBD2

CDR3 DNA: TGTGCCAGCAGTGTGGGCAGGGGGTTCTACGAGCAGTACTTC
CDR3 protein: CASSVGRGFYEQYF
J gene: TRBJ2-7
clone size: -
V gene: TRBV6-1
D gene: TRBD1

CDR3 DNA: TGTGCCACCCTGAGCGGGGGGAGTGAGCAGTTCTTC
CDR3 protein: CATLSGGSEQFF
J gene: TRBJ2-1
clone size: few
V gene: TRBV13
D gene: TRBD2

CDR3 DNA: TGTGCCAGCAGTTTATTGGCGGGGGCAGGGCTGAGCAATCAGCCCCAGCATTTT
CDR3 protein: CASSLLAGAGLSNQPQHF
J gene: TRBJ1-5
clone size: -
V gene: TRBV27
D gene: -

CDR3 DNA: TGTGCCAGCAGCCTAGGGGGGGTCAATACGCAGTATTTT
CDR3 protein: CASSLGGVNTQYF
J gene: TRBJ2-3
clone size: -
V gene: TRBV5-4
D gene: -

CDR3 DNA: TGCGCCAGCAGCCAAGAAACTCACAGCTCCTACGAGCAGTACTTC
CDR3 protein: CASSQETHSSYEQYF
J gene: TRBJ2-7
clone size: -
V gene: TRBV4-1
D gene: -

CDR3 DNA: TGTGCCTGGAGTGTACGGCAACAGCTTGGCTACACCTTC
CDR3 protein: CAWSVRQQLGYTF
J gene: TRBJ1-2
clone size: -
V gene: TRBV30
D gene: -

CDR3 DNA: TGTGCCAGTAAACTAGCGGGGATCCACAATGAGCAGTTCTTC
CDR3 protein: CASKLAGIHNEQFF
J gene: TRBJ2-1
clone size: -
V gene: TRBV19
D gene: TRBD2

CDR3 DNA: TGTGCCAGCCGGCGGGGGGACAGGGTCGAGACCCAGTACTTC
CDR3 protein: CASRRGDRVETQYF
J gene: TRBJ2-5
clone size: -
V gene: TRBV2
D gene: -

CDR3 DNA: TGTGCCGGGACTCCCGGGGTCGGGAGGACTAATGAAAAACTGTTTTTT
CDR3 protein: CAGTPGVGRTNEKLFF
J gene: TRBJ1-4
clone size: -
V gene: TRBV7-9
D gene: -

CDR3 DNA: TGTGCCACCAGCAGAGTGCGGACAGGGGAAGAGACCCAGTACTTC
CDR3 protein: CATSRVRTGEETQYF
J gene: TRBJ2-5
clone size: -
V gene: TRBV15
D gene: TRBD1

CDR3 DNA: TGTTCCAGCAGCTTAAATCTAGCGGGGGGGTACGGTGAGCAGTTCTTC
CDR3 protein: CSSSLNLAGGYGEQFF
J gene: TRBJ2-1
clone size: few
V gene: TRBV7-3
D gene: TRBD2

CDR3 DNA: TGCGCCAGCGGGACTGTCCCCAATGAGCAGTTCTTC
CDR3 protein: CASGTVPNEQFF
J gene: TRBJ2-1
clone size: -
V gene: TRBV4-1
D gene: -

CDR3 DNA: TGTGCCAGCAGCTTGGCCGGAGGGGGCGGTTATGGCTACACCTTC
CDR3 protein: CASSLAGGGGYGYTF
J gene: TRBJ1-2
clone size: few
V gene: TRBV5-6
D gene: TRBD1

CDR3 DNA: TGCGCCAGCCTGCGGGGGGACCGGGCCGGGGAGCTGTTTTTT
CDR3 protein: CASLRGDRAGELFF
J gene: TRBJ2-2
clone size: -
V gene: TRBV5-1
D gene: TRBD2

CDR3 DNA: TGTGCCAGCAGCTTAGGGGTTGGGGGGGGGATGGATACGCAGTATTTT
CDR3 protein: CASSLGVGGGMDTQYF
J gene: TRBJ2-3
clone size: -
V gene: TRBV7-8
D gene: TRBD2

CDR3 DNA: TGTGCCAGCACGGGAGGGGGCGGGGAGGTCTATGGCTACACCTTC
CDR3 protein: CASTGGGGEVYGYTF
J gene: TRBJ1-2
clone size: -
V gene: TRBV6-5
D gene: TRBD1

CDR3 DNA: TGCGCCAGCAGCCCGGGACAGATGACCTACGAGCAGTACTTC
CDR3 protein: CASSPGQMTYEQYF
J gene: TRBJ2-7
clone size: -
V gene: TRBV5-1
D gene: TRBD1

CDR3 DNA: TGTGCCAGCAGTGGGGGACTGGGAGGCAATCAGCCCCAGCATTTT
CDR3 protein: CASSGGLGGNQPQHF
J gene: TRBJ1-5
clone size: -
V gene: TRBV6-1
D gene: -

CDR3 DNA: TGTGCCAGCAGCCAAATGACAGGCAACTCCTATAATTCACCCCTCCACTTT
CDR3 protein: CASSQMTGNSYNSPLHF
J gene: TRBJ1-6
clone size: -
V gene: TRBV4-2
D gene: -

CDR3 DNA: TGCGCCAGCAGCTTGTATGGGGGGAGTAACACCGGGGAGCTGTTTTTT
CDR3 protein: CASSLYGGSNTGELFF
J gene: TRBJ2-2
clone size: -
V gene: TRBV5-1
D gene: -

CDR3 DNA: TGTGCCAGCAGCTTGGCGGGGGGGAGCAATCAGCCCCAGCATTTT
CDR3 protein: CASSLAGGSNQPQHF
J gene: TRBJ1-5
clone size: -
V gene: TRBV7-6
D gene: -

CDR3 DNA: TGTGCCAGCAGTTACTCGTTTGACAGGGGATACGAGCAGTACTTC
CDR3 protein: CASSYSFDRGYEQYF
J gene: TRBJ2-7
clone size: -
V gene: TRBV6-5
D gene: TRBD1

CDR3 DNA: TGTGCCAGTAGCGGACAGGCGGCCCAATCCTACTATGGCTACACCTTC
CDR3 protein: CASSGQAAQSYYGYTF
J gene: TRBJ1-2
clone size: -
V gene: TRBV19
D gene: TRBD1

CDR3 DNA: TGTGCCAGCTCATTGGGACAGGGGAATGAAAAACTGTTTTTT
CDR3 protein: CASSLGQGNEKLFF
J gene: TRBJ1-4
clone size: once
V gene: TRBV18
D gene: TRBD1

CDR3 DNA: TGTGCCATCAGTGACAGGGGCAGTCAGCCCCAGCATTTT
CDR3 protein: CAISDRGSQPQHF
J gene: TRBJ1-5
clone size: -
V gene: TRBV10-3
D gene: -

CDR3 DNA: TGTGCCAGCAGTTTATCCCGGGGGGAAAGGTATGGCTACACCTTC
CDR3 protein: CASSLSRGERYGYTF
J gene: TRBJ1-2
clone size: -
V gene: TRBV27
D gene: -

CDR3 DNA: TGCGCCAGCAATAGTAATGAAAAACTGTTTTTT
CDR3 protein: CASNSNEKLFF
J gene: TRBJ1-4
clone size: few
V gene: TRBV10-2
D gene: -

CDR3 DNA: TGTGCCAGCAGCTCCCGGACTAGGGAGCAGTACTTC
CDR3 protein: CASSSRTREQYF
J gene: TRBJ2-7
clone size: -
V gene: TRBV11-1
D gene: TRBD2

CDR3 DNA: TGTGCCAGCTCCCCCGCCGGGACAGGGAATGAAAAACTGTTTTTT
CDR3 protein: CASSPAGTGNEKLFF
J gene: TRBJ1-4
clone size: -
V gene: TRBV18
D gene: TRBD1